This T cell receptor beta chain was profiled in a study of T cell responses to AZD1222 COVID-19 vaccine. Regarding this clone: No antigen is known for it.

Study-wide results and caveats: Nearly half of spike-specific TCRs reportedly target unmutated variant regions. Only a handful of AZD1222 recipients, several in all, had baseline seropositivity.

Sequencing used immunoSEQ multiplex PCR; TCRdb keeps in-frame clones, though not all of them. The sample holds about 30,000 clones; 80% to 95% are singletons and the top ten take about 50%. The CDR3 covers 12 residues. Germline-derived CDR1 and CDR2 are SGHRS and YFSETQ. The V and J ends lost 0 bases and 4 bases respectively, with 3 bases between them. The origin of this receptor is an adult in good health. The V and J genes are TRBV5-1 and TRBJ2-3; D unclear. The material sequenced was peripheral blood, taken on day 0 of AZD1222 vaccination. CDR3 bases: TGCGCCAGCAGCTTGGGTTCAGATACGCAGTATTTT. Protein product: CASSLGSDTQYF. Supplemented by reference TRBV5-1 and TRBJ2-3, the full variable domain reads KAGVTQTPRYLIKTRGQQVTLSCSPISGHRSVSWYQQTPGQGLQFLFEYFSETQRNKGNFPGRFSGRQFSNSRSEMNVSTLELGDSALYLCASSLGSDTQYFGPGTRLTVL.